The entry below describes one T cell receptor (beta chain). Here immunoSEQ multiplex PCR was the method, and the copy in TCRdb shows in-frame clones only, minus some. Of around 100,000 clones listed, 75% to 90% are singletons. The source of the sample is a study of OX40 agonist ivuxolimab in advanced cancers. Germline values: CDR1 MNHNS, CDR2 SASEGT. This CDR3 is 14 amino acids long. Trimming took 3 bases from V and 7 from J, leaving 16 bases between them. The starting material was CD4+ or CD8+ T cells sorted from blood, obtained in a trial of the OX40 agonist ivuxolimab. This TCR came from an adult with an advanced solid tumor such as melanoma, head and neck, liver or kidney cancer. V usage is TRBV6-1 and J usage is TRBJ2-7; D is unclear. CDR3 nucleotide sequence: TGTGCCAGCAGTGACACCCGACGGATTCGGGAGCAGTACTTC. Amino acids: CASSDTRRIREQYF.